One sample yielded the 11 T cell receptor beta chains listed below, sequenced in a study of memory CD4+ T cells and cytomegalovirus serostatus. Single viable CD3+CD4+CD8-CD45RO+ cells were sorted as the memory CD4+ T cells. Produced via immunoSEQ multiplex PCR; TCRdb's table is partial and in-frame only. The repertoire has about 56,000 clones, about 80% of them found once; the top ten carry roughly 3%. Sequencing was carried out using memory CD4+ T cells from blood. Receptor source: an adult in good health and CMV-seropositive.

The gene calls are TRBV28 and TRBJ1-5, with D unclear. Trimming removed 3 bases at V and 0 bases at J, with 6 bases between. The CDR3 is 14 residues long. Germline assignment: CDR1 MDHEN and CDR2 SYDVKM. CDR3: CASSFGYSNQPQHF. DNA of the CDR3: TGTGCCAGCAGTTTTGGGTATAGCAATCAGCCCCAGCATTTT.

The CDR3, as DNA: TGTGCCAGCAGAGGGGAGGGTGAGCAGTTCTTC. Translated: CASRGEGEQFF. This chain uses TRBV2 with TRBJ2-1, with 7 bases lining up with TRBD2. The germline V gene encodes CDR1 SNHLY and CDR2 FYNNEI. The J segment lost 9 bases and the V segment lost 6 bases, leaving 2 bases of the junction unmatched. CDR3 length equals 11 residues.

This clone was seen a few times. J is TRBJ1-2 and V is TRBV2; D ambiguous. CDR3 length: 12 residues. Germline V gene data show CDR1 as SNHLY and CDR2 as FYNNEI. V was shortened by 5 bases and J by 8 bases, with 12 bases between the two germline ends. CDR3 region: CASSLRIDGYTF. In DNA form, the CDR3 reads TGTGCCAGCAGTCTTAGGATAGACGGCTACACCTTC. The full variable domain, its missing parts supplied by reference TRBV2 and TRBJ1-2, is EPEVTQTPSHQVTQMGQEVILRCVPISNHLYFYWYRQILGQKVEFLVSFYNNEISEKSEIFDDQFSVERPDGSNFTLKIRSTKLEDSAMYFCASSLRIDGYTFGSGTRLTVV.

This rearrangement joins TRBV29-1 to TRBJ2-1; 10 nucleotides line up with TRBD2. Germline V gene sequence: CDR1 SQVTM, CDR2 ANQGSEA. V trimming: 7 bases; J trimming: 3 bases; junction bases outside the gene matches: 6. The CDR3 sequence is 14 residues long. CDR3 loop: CSALTSGLYNEQFF. The CDR3 DNA follows: TGCAGCGCCTTGACTAGCGGGCTCTACAATGAGCAGTTCTTC.

This chain links TRBV6-1 with TRBJ1-5; 8 bases are shared with TRBD1. V trimming: 6 bases; J trimming: 1 base; junction bases outside the gene matches: 5. The CDR3 runs to 15 residues. CDR1 and CDR2 (germline): MNHNS, SASEGT. DNA of the CDR3: TGTGCCAGCAGGGGGACAGGAACAAGCAATCAGCCCCAGCATTTT. It translates to CASRGTGTSNQPQHF.

This clone was seen just once. The genes are TRBV7-8 and TRBJ2-2; no clear D gene. Trimming cost V 2 bases and J 4 bases, with 17 bases left between them. Germline V lookup: CDR1 SGHVS, CDR2 FQNEAQ. The CDR3 sequence is 17 residues long. DNA of the CDR3: TGTGCCAGCAGCTTATCGTTCGGGCAGGCGGTCACCGGGGAGCTGTTTTTT. The encoded protein is CASSLSFGQAVTGELFF.

The genes are TRBV28 and TRBJ2-5, with 8 bases aligning to TRBD2. V was pared by 4 bases and J by 5 bases, with 6 bases of the junction left unmatched. The CDR3 is 14 residues long. Looked up from germline, CDR1 is MDHEN and CDR2 is SYDVKM. The CDR3 DNA reads TGTGCCAGCAGTTCCCCCGGCGGGGGGGAGACCCAGTACTTC. Its translation is CASSSPGGGETQYF.

CDR3 DNA sequence: TGTGCCAGCAGTTTAGGTTTTGTAACGGTCAATGAGCAGTTCTTC. Translating gives CASSLGFVTVNEQFF. The chain has TRBV27 and TRBJ2-1; D gene ambiguous. The V end was cut by 2 bases, the J end by 6 bases, with 14 bases between. The CDR3 covers 15 residues. Germline assignment: CDR1 MNHEY and CDR2 SMNVEV (reference sequence).

This clone came up a few times. The V gene is TRBV29-1, the J gene TRBJ2-5; D may correspond to TRBD1 or TRBD2 (5 bases each). Between the trimmed V and J ends, which lost 6 bases and 1 base, there was a span of 12 bases. Germline CDR1 reads SQVTM; CDR2 reads ANQGSEA. The CDR3 runs to 13 residues. The CDR3 spells CSVVFGAQETQYF. The DNA of the CDR3 is TGCAGCGTCGTGTTCGGGGCCCAAGAGACCCAGTACTTC.

This chain links TRBV10-2 with TRBJ2-7, with a tentative D call TRBD2 (6 bases). Germline values: CDR1 WSHSY, CDR2 SAAADI. V was shortened by 4 bases and J by 7 bases, with 14 bases between the two germline ends. The CDR3 extends over 13 amino acids. The DNA for the CDR3 is TGCGCCAGCAGTGTGACGGGAGATACAGAGCAGTACGTC. Translated, it gives CASSVTGDTEQYV.

The chain employs TRBV7-2 and TRBJ2-1, with D possibly TRBD2 on 5 matching bases. CDR3 length: 13 residues. V shed 2 bases and J shed 10 bases, with 12 bases lying between them. CDR1 and CDR2 from the germline V gene are SGHTA and FQGNSA. The CDR3 protein is CASSLWTPPEQFF. For the CDR3, the DNA is TGTGCCAGCAGCTTATGGACTCCCCCGGAGCAGTTCTTC.